The clone carrying this T cell receptor (beta chain) was seen a handful of times. The germline CDR1 and CDR2 sequences are SGHRS and YFSETQ. The length of the CDR3 is 17 residues. The V and J ends lost 0 bases and 7 bases respectively, with 17 bases between them. This sample was included in a study of blood T cell repertoires in COVID-19. About the study: Samples taken during acute and convalescent COVID-19 were collected in the United States, Italy and Spain.

In the original analysis: Reference gene primer amplification gave estimated nucleated cell counts. Sequencing used immunoSEQ multiplex PCR; TCRdb keeps in-frame clones, though not all of them. That table furnishes V, J and clone size, whereas the DNA furnished D and trimming. The sample lists roughly 140,000 clones, around 84% seen once, with approximately 5% in the top ten. The receptor's source is a woman aged 45-59 years with acute or convalescent COVID-19. The sample taken for sequencing was peripheral blood. The V and J genes are TRBV5-1 and TRBJ1-6; possibly TRBD1 for D (6 bases). CDR3 nucleotides: TGCGCCAGCAGCTTGGATATTAGGGGGGGGAAGAATTCACCCCTCCACTTT. Amino acids: CASSLDIRGGKNSPLHF.